This T cell receptor beta chain was documented in a study of blood T cell repertoires in COVID-19. V lost 0 bases, J lost 0 bases, and 9 bases lay in between. The CDR3 is 16 residues long. CDR1 LGHDT and CDR2 YNNKEL come from the germline V gene (reference sequence). Libraries were prepared by immunoSEQ multiplex PCR; TCRdb keeps only in-frame clonotypes and omits some of them. The table shows around 300,000 clones, with 90% occurring only once. This clone was counted between two and nine times. The sample taken for sequencing was PBMCs or T cells enriched from blood (not recorded which). The sequence was obtained from a woman in her 30s who had recovered from COVID-19. The rearrangement joins TRBV3-1 (or the pseudogene TRBV3-2) to TRBJ2-1; no clear D gene. CDR3 bases: TGTGCCAGCAGCCAAGAGTACGCGGACTCCTACAATGAGCAGTTCTTC. Its translation: CASSQEYADSYNEQFF.